This T cell receptor (beta chain) was profiled in a study of beta chain features in type 1 diabetes. Whole-study results and caveats: The study found moderately but significantly shorter TCRB CDR3s in all four CD4+ subsets of Type 1 diabetes patients.

Germline trimming cut 5 bases from V and 2 bases from J; bases unmatched to any gene: 9. The CDR3 consists of 16 residues. CDR1 and CDR2 (germline): SGHTA, FQGTGA. Expressed TCRB transcripts were sequenced because the isolated RNA had all been reverse transcribed beforehand. Libraries were prepared by immunoSEQ multiplex PCR; TCRdb keeps only in-frame clonotypes and omits some of them. The sample shows a few hundred thousand clones, 16% of them seen only once. As regards this clone: The antigen remains unidentified.

Sequences were obtained from naive CD4+ T cells from blood. This chain uses TRBV7-3 with TRBJ2-1; 7 nucleotides match TRBD2. The receptor's source is a man aged 25 to 40 with type 1 diabetes. In DNA, the CDR3 is TGTGCCAGCAGCCCCTACGGAAGCGGGACCTACAATGAGCAGTTCTTC. It codes for CASSPYGSGTYNEQFF.